This T cell receptor (beta chain) derives from a study of blood T cell repertoires in COVID-19. A Seattle source enrolled patients during active infection and followed them longitudinally. Produced via immunoSEQ multiplex PCR; TCRdb's table is partial and in-frame only. The profile shows approximately 350,000 clones, 75% to 90% of them singletons. The CDR3 has 13 amino acids. Germline V gene data show CDR1 as SEHNR and CDR2 as FQNEAQ (reference sequence). V shed 1 base and J shed 5 bases, with 8 bases lying between them. The J gene is TRBJ1-2, the V gene TRBV7-9; D call uncertain. The material sequenced was peripheral blood. The receptor was isolated from a woman aged 50 to 60 with COVID-19, enrolled during active disease. CDR3: CASSLGNTYGYTF. CDR3 DNA: TGTGCCAGCAGCTTAGGAAATACTTATGGCTACACCTTC.